The clone carrying this T cell receptor beta chain was observed a single time. This sample is part of a study of blood T cell repertoires in COVID-19. As for the study in general: Some COVID-19 samples were acute and others convalescent; all came from the United States, Italy and Spain. The cDNA or gDNA used as material had been derived from T cells, B-cell-depleted T cells, or PBMCs.

Seattle's cohort entered during active infection and was followed longitudinally. The table came from immunoSEQ multiplex PCR; TCRdb's copy has only in-frame clones and leaves some out. The sample records over 45,000 clones, about 91% being singletons. V was clipped by 2 bases and J by 2 bases, with 8 bases between them. The CDR3 loop spans 14 amino acids. The germline V gene has CDR1 SGHNT and CDR2 YYREEE (reference sequence). V usage is TRBV5-4 and J usage is TRBJ1-5; possibly TRBD1 for D (5 bases). This TCR was recovered from a woman aged 60-75 years with COVID-19, enrolled during active disease. Sequencing was done on a sample of peripheral blood. For the CDR3, the DNA is TGTGCCAGCAGCTTAAGGGGTGGCAATCAGCCCCAGCATTTT. It specifies CASSLRGGNQPQHF. The full variable domain, with the rest looked up from reference TRBV5-4 and TRBJ1-5, is ETGVTQSPTHLIKTRGQQVTLRCSSQSGHNTVSWYQQALGQGPQFIFQYYREEENGRGNFPPRFSGLQFPNYSSELNVNALELDDSALYLCASSLRGGNQPQHFGDGTRLSIL.